This is a list of T cell receptor beta chains from one sample in a study of cytomegalovirus exposure and HLA in healthy donors. The repertoire was sequenced with immunoSEQ multiplex PCR; TCRdb's copy has only in-frame clones and lacks some. Of some 250,000 clones in the sample, around 76% are singletons; the top ten hold 5.4%. The sample taken for sequencing was PBMCs. These receptors came from a woman in her 40s in good health and CMV-seropositive. The CDR3 runs from the conserved cysteine through the conserved F or W. A D gene is named only where the DNA matches it firmly. Clone size is shown for a subset of rows, as once, few, many or a class of expanded clone.

.,17,.,TRBJ2-6,TRBV19,TGTGCCAGTAGTCCTCAGTCCAGGTCCACGGGGGCCAACGTCCTGACTTTC,CASSPQSRSTGANVLTF
.,16,.,TRBJ1-5,TRBV28,TGTGCCAGTAAAGGGGATAGGAGCTATAGCAATCAGCCCCAGCATTTT,CASKGDRSYSNQPQHF
.,14,.,TRBJ2-5,TRBV9,TGTGCCAGCAGCGCCGGAGGCATCCAAGAGACCCAGTACTTC,CASSAGGIQETQYF
.,16,TRBD2,TRBJ2-7,TRBV5-4,TGTGCCAGCAGCTTGGGGACTAGCGGGGGTAACTACGAGCAGTACTTC,CASSLGTSGGNYEQYF
.,14,TRBD1,TRBJ1-1,TRBV10-3,TGTGCCATCAGTGCGCCGGACAGGGTGCCCGAAGCTTTCTTT,CAISAPDRVPEAFF
.,15,.,TRBJ1-3,TRBV6-5,TGTGCCAGCAGTTCTTTCGGACAGATAGGAAACACCATATATTTT,CASSSFGQIGNTIYF
.,16,TRBD2,TRBJ2-3,TRBV7-9,TGTGCCAGCAGCTTAGCACTAGCGGGAGGGCCAGATACGCAGTATTTT,CASSLALAGGPDTQYF
few,13,TRBD1,TRBJ2-5,TRBV5-1,TGCGCCAGCAGCCTGGGACAGCAAGAGACCCAGTACTTC,CASSLGQQETQYF
.,12,.,TRBJ1-1,TRBV7-9,TGTTCCAGCATCCTGGACATAACTGAAGCTTTCTTT,CSSILDITEAFF
.,16,TRBD2,TRBJ2-3,TRBV4-2,TGTGCCAGCAGCCAAGGGACTAGCGGGAGACCAGATACGCAGTATTTT,CASSQGTSGRPDTQYF
.,14,.,TRBJ1-2,TRBV7-3,TGTGCCAGCAGCTTAAGTCCGGACGGGGGTGGCTACACCTTC,CASSLSPDGGGYTF
few,16,.,TRBJ2-7,TRBV11-2,TGTGCCAGCAGCGACCTTCGACAGTCCGCCTTCTACGAGCAGTACTTC,CASSDLRQSAFYEQYF
.,12,.,TRBJ1-1,TRBV6-6,TGTGCCAGCATCGCAGGGTCCACTGAAGCTTTCTTT,CASIAGSTEAFF
.,12,.,TRBJ1-2,TRBV30,TGTGCCTGGAGGTTAGAGGGTCATGGCTACACCTTC,CAWRLEGHGYTF
.,16,.,TRBJ2-1,TRBV27,TGTGCCAGCAGTTTAGTAGTGCCCGCCTCCGGTAATGAGCAGTTCTTC,CASSLVVPASGNEQFF
.,14,.,TRBJ1-4,TRBV7-9,TGTGCCAGCAGCTTTTACCAGGGAGGAGAAAAACTGTTTTTT,CASSFYQGGEKLFF
.,12,.,TRBJ1-2,TRBV11-2,TGTGCCAGCAGCCTGCGGGGTGTTGGCTACACCTTC,CASSLRGVGYTF
.,14,TRBD1,TRBJ2-7,TRBV5-4,TGTGCCAGCAGTTCCGGGACAGCTTCCTACGAGCAGTACTTC,CASSSGTASYEQYF
.,15,.,TRBJ2-1,TRBV19,TGTGCCAGTAGTATAGAACTTAGCTCCTACAATGAGCAGTTCTTC,CASSIELSSYNEQFF
.,17,.,TRBJ2-4,TRBV9,TGTGCCAGCAGCGTAGGGACTAACTCCCTAGCCAAAAACATTCAGTACTTC,CASSVGTNSLAKNIQYF
.,14,TRBD1,TRBJ1-2,TRBV30,TGTGCCTGGGTATCAGGACAGGGGGCGACGGGCTACACCTTC,CAWVSGQGATGYTF
few,15,TRBD1,TRBJ2-7,TRBV7-2,TGTGCCAGCAGCCGCCGTTGGACAGGTTCCTACGAGCAGTACTTC,CASSRRWTGSYEQYF
.,13,.,TRBJ2-7,TRBV7-3,TGTGCCAGCAGCTTACGGGGTGAAGGCGAGCAGTACTTC,CASSLRGEGEQYF
.,17,TRBD1,TRBJ2-2,TRBV13,TGTGCCAGCAGCTTGGCGACAGGGGGCTACCGGTCCGGGGAGCTGTTTTTT,CASSLATGGYRSGELFF
few,15,TRBD2,TRBJ2-2,TRBV30,TGTGCCTGGAGTCTAGCACTAGCGGGCACCGGGGAGCTGTTTTTT,CAWSLALAGTGELFF
few,15,.,TRBJ1-1,TRBV19,TGTGCCAGTAGTATACGCGCGGGGGCCGTTACTGAAGCTTTCTTT,CASSIRAGAVTEAFF
.,14,TRBD1,TRBJ1-1,TRBV11-3,TGTGCCGGCAGCCGCCAGGGGGTCTACACTGAAGCTTTCTTT,CAGSRQGVYTEAFF
.,15,.,TRBJ1-4,TRBV7-2,TGTGCCAGCAGCTTAGTCGGCACGACGGGTGAAAAACTGTTTTTT,CASSLVGTTGEKLFF
.,15,TRBD1,TRBJ2-1,TRBV2,TGTGCCAGCAGGTCGACAGGGGGCGCCTACAATGAGCAGTTCTTC,CASRSTGGAYNEQFF
.,13,.,TRBJ1-5,TRBV7-9,TGTGCCAGCAGCTCGGGAGGCAATCAGCCCCAGCATTTT,CASSSGGNQPQHF
.,13,.,TRBJ2-1,TRBV4-1,TGCGCCAGCAGCCAACTTACTTTGAATGAGCAGTTCTTC,CASSQLTLNEQFF
.,17,TRBD2,TRBJ2-1,TRBV18,TGTGCCAGCTCACCCGCAGGACTAGCGGCCGCCTACAATGAGCAGTTCTTC,CASSPAGLAAAYNEQFF
.,13,.,TRBJ2-7,TRBV7-2,TGTGCCAGCAGGGGGGGACCCAAATACGAGCAGTACTTC,CASRGGPKYEQYF
.,13,TRBD1,TRBJ1-1,TRBV30,TGTGCCTGGAGTGCAGGGGGCCCCACTGAAGCTTTCTTT,CAWSAGGPTEAFF
.,15,TRBD2,TRBJ2-2,TRBV5-4,TGTGCCAGCAGCATAGCGGGAGGGCCAACCGGGGAGCTGTTTTTT,CASSIAGGPTGELFF
.,15,TRBD2,TRBJ2-7,TRBV7-2,TGTGCCAGCAGCTTAGCTAGCGGGAGGCAATACGAGCAGTACTTC,CASSLASGRQYEQYF
.,12,TRBD1,TRBJ2-7,TRBV18,TGTGCCAGCGGACAGGCCTCCTACGAGCAGTACTTC,CASGQASYEQYF
.,14,TRBD2,TRBJ2-5,TRBV6-1,TGTGCCAGCAGTGAAGTGAGCGGGAGTCAATTGCAGTACTTC,CASSEVSGSQLQYF
.,18,TRBD2,TRBJ2-1,TRBV7-3,TGTGCCAGCAGCCCACGTATAATCCTAGCGGGATCCTACAATGAGCAGTTCTTC,CASSPRIILAGSYNEQFF
.,16,TRBD1,TRBJ1-1,TRBV4-1,TGCGCCAGCAGCCAAGATGAGAACAGGGGAAGGACTGAAGCTTTCTTT,CASSQDENRGRTEAFF
.,13,.,TRBJ2-1,TRBV7-9,TGTGCCAGCAGCCTAACGGGCTACAATGAGCAGTTCTTC,CASSLTGYNEQFF
.,18,.,TRBJ1-6,TRBV27,TGTGCCAGCAGTACATCCCTTGACAGGTCCTCCTATAATTCACCCCTCCACTTT,CASSTSLDRSSYNSPLHF
.,15,TRBD2,TRBJ2-1,TRBV27,TGTGCCAGCAGCCACGGGACTAGCGGGAGTTCTGAGCAGTTCTTC,CASSHGTSGSSEQFF
.,14,.,TRBJ2-2,TRBV5-1,TGCGCCAGCAGCTACATCCGGGACTCCCAGGAGCTGTTTTTT,CASSYIRDSQELFF
.,16,TRBD2,TRBJ2-1,TRBV27,TGTGCCAGCACTCTCTCCGGGACTAGCGCGTACAATGAGCAGTTCTTC,CASTLSGTSAYNEQFF
.,12,.,TRBJ1-1,TRBV9,TGTGCCAGGCAGGGGCGGCACACTGAAGCTTTCTTT,CARQGRHTEAFF
once,15,TRBD2,TRBJ2-7,TRBV10-3,TGTGCCATCGGATCCGGGACTAGCGAGCCCTACGAGCAGTACTTC,CAIGSGTSEPYEQYF
.,13,.,TRBJ2-7,TRBV7-9,TGTGCCAGCAGCTTAGGACTGAGCGGCGAGCAGTACTTC,CASSLGLSGEQYF
once,13,.,TRBJ1-2,TRBV6-1,TGTGCCAGCAGTGTGGCAGGGCACTATGGCTACACCTTC,CASSVAGHYGYTF
.,15,.,TRBJ1-2,TRBV2,TGTGCCAGTAGCCTGGAGGGTCAGGGAAGCTATGGCTACACCTTC,CASSLEGQGSYGYTF
.,14,.,TRBJ1-6,TRBV30,TGTGCCTGGAGTGTAACAGCAAGAAATTCACCCCTCCACTTT,CAWSVTARNSPLHF
.,13,.,TRBJ1-2,TRBV19,TGTGCCAGTAGTCAGCAGCGCTTATATGGCTACACCTTC,CASSQQRLYGYTF